This TCR beta chain derives from a study of blood T cell repertoires in COVID-19. As processed by the authors: Amplification of reference gene primers was used by the study to estimate nucleated cell counts. The protocol was immunoSEQ multiplex PCR, while the TCRdb copy is restricted to in-frame clones and leaves out a portion. From that table come the V and J calls and clone size; the DNA was used to work out D and trimming. This sample carries 86,000 or so clones, around nine tenths of them seen once, and the ten largest clones take 4.5% to 5%. J gave up 7 bases and V 6 bases, and 4 bases lay outside the gene matches. Germline V gene data show CDR1 as ENHRY and CDR2 as SYGVKD. The CDR3 consists of 14 residues.

The clonotype originates from a man aged 50-60 years with active or convalescent COVID-19. The chain carries TRBV10-3 and TRBJ1-6, with TRBD1 identical over 9 bases. Sequencing input: peripheral blood. The CDR3 region has the DNA TGTGCCATCAGGGAGACAGGGGGAAATTCACCCCTCCACTTT. Translated, it gives CAIRETGGNSPLHF.